The TCR beta chain under discussion was sequenced for a study of cytomegalovirus exposure and HLA in healthy donors. Researchers ran the PCR with 60 Vbeta and 13 Jbeta primers. Here immunoSEQ multiplex PCR was the method, and the copy in TCRdb shows in-frame clones only, minus some. The table records around 130,000 clones, 75% to 90% of them present only once. General study points: Reports indicated that the classifier achieved high specificity and sensitivity in diagnosing cytomegalovirus status.

Of note for this clone: What it binds is not known.

Germline V gene sequence: CDR1 MNHNY, CDR2 SVGAGI (reference sequence). There are 16 residues in the CDR3. J gave up 5 bases and V 6 bases, and 11 bases lay outside the gene matches. This clonotype originated in a woman aged 30 to 39 in good health and CMV-seropositive. J is TRBJ1-5 and V is TRBV6-6; TRBD1 agrees at 9 bases. The sample was PBMCs. The CDR3 protein is CASSPTGGGYHQPQHF. DNA of the CDR3: TGTGCCAGCAGCCCTACAGGGGGCGGGTATCATCAGCCCCAGCATTTT.